This T cell receptor (beta chain) is from a study of PD-1 blockade in mismatch repair-deficient tumors. A few pembrolizumab responders had their TCRs sequenced. Germline CDR1 reads MGHDK; CDR2 reads SYGVNS. The length of the CDR3 is 15 residues. V was clipped by 6 bases and J by 5 bases, with 16 bases between them. Produced via immunoSEQ multiplex PCR; TCRdb's table is partial and in-frame only. The repertoire holds under 50,000 clones, with approximately 88% as singletons. The sample consisted of PBMCs, taken 38 to 40 weeks after starting pembrolizumab. This TCR came from an adult with mismatch repair-deficient cancer. This rearrangement joins TRBV25-1 to TRBJ1-4, with D maybe TRBD1 (5 bases). CDR3 protein: CASSHRSPSNEKLFF. CDR3 DNA: TGTGCCAGCAGCCACAGGAGCCCAAGCAATGAAAAACTGTTTTTT.